The sample holds one count of the clone carrying this T cell receptor beta chain. What it binds is not known. The data derive from a study of cytomegalovirus exposure and HLA in healthy donors. General observations from the study: Among donors in an Asian-associated ancestry cluster, a later analysis reportedly found fewer N-insertions than the approximately 670-donor mean. CMV antigen specificity was confirmed in vitro for three CMV-associated chains. Within an earlier analysis, most TCR beta V segments proved productive either about 87% or about 30% of the time.

Use of 60 Vbeta and 13 Jbeta primers characterized the PCR. Here immunoSEQ multiplex PCR was the method, and the copy in TCRdb shows in-frame clones only, minus some. The table lists fewer than 150,000 clones, about 80% of them singletons. Healthy bone marrow donors formed the donor group. This sequence originates from a man aged 30-40 years in good health and CMV-seronegative. Sequenced sample: PBMCs.

CDR3 nucleotides: TGTGCCAGCAGCCAAACCCGGACAGACCAAGCTTTCTTT. Protein sequence: CASSQTRTDQAFF. This chain uses TRBV7-3 with TRBJ1-1; D is possibly TRBD1 (6 bases). Deletions cut 5 bases from V and 9 bases from J, with 16 bases between. The V gene's germline CDR1 is SGHTA and CDR2 FQGTGA. The CDR3 sequence is 13 residues long.